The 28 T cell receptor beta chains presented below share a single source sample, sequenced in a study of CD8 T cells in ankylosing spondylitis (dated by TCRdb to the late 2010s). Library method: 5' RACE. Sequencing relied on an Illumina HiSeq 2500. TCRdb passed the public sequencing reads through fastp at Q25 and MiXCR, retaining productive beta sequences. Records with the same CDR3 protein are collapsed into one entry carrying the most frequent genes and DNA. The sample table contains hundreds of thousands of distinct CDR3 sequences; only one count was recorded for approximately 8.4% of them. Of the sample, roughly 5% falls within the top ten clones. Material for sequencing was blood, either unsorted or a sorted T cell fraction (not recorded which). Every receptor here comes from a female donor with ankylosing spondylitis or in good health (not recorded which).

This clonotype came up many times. The CDR3 sequence is CSARDSNQPQHF. The CDR3 DNA sequence: TGCAGTGCCAGGGATAGCAATCAGCCCCAGCATTTT. The rearrangement joins TRBV20-1 to TRBJ1-5; D possibly corresponds to TRBD1 (5 bases). V gave up 6 bases and J gave up 0 bases, with 6 bases separating them. Per germline, CDR1 DFQATT and CDR2 SNEGSKA (reference sequence). The CDR3 has 12 amino acids.

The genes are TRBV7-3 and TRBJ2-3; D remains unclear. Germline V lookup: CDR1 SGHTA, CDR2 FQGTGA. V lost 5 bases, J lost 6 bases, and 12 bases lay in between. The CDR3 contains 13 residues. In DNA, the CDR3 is TGTGCCAGCAGCCCCACCAGAGAGGATACGCAGTATTTT. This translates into CASSPTREDTQYF.

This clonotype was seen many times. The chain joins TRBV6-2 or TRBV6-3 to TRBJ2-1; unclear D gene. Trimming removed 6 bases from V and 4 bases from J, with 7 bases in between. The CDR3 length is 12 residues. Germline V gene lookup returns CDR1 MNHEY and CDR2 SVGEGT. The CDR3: CASSPTYNEQFF. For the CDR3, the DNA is TGTGCCAGCAGCCCAACGTACAATGAGCAGTTCTTC.

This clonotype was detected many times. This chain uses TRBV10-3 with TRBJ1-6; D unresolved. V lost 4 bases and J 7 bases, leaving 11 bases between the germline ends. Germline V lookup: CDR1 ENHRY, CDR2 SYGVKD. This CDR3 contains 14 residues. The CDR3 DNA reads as TGTGCCATCAGTGGATCAGAACTGAATTCACCCCTCCACTTT. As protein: CAISGSELNSPLHF.

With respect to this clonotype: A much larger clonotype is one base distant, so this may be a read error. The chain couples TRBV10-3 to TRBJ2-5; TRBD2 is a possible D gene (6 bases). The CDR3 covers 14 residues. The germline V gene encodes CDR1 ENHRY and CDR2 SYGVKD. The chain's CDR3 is CAISPGLKQEIQYF. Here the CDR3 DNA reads TGTGCCATCAGCCCGGGACTGAAACAAGAGATCCAGTACTTC.

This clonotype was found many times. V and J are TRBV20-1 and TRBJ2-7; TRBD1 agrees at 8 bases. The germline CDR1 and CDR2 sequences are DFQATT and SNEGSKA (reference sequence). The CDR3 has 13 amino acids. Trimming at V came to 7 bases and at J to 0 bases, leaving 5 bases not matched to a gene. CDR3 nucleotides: TGCAGTGGGTCGACAGGGGCCTCCTACGAGCAGTACTTC. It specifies CSGSTGASYEQYF.

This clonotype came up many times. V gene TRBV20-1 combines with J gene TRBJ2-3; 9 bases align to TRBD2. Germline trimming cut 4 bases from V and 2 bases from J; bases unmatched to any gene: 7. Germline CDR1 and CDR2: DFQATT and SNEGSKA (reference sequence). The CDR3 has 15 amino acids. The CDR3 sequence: CSAMPTSGSTDTQYF. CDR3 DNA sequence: TGCAGTGCTATGCCGACTAGCGGATCCACAGATACGCAGTATTTT.

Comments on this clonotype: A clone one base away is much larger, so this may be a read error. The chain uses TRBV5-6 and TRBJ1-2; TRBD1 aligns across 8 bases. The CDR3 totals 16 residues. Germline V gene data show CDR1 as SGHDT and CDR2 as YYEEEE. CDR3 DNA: TGTGTCAGCAGCCCGGGGACAGGCTATGCGGCTCATGGCTACACCTTC. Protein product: CVSSPGTGYAAHGYTF.

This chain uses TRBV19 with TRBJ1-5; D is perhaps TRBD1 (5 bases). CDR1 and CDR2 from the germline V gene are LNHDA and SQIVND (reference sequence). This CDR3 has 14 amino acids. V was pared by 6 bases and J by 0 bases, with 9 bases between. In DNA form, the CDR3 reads TGTGCCAGTAGGGACAATTATAGCAATCAGCCCCAGCATTTT. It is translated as CASRDNYSNQPQHF.

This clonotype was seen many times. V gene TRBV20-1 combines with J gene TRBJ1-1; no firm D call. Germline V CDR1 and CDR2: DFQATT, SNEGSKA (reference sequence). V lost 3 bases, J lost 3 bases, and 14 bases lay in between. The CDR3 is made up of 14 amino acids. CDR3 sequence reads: CSARAPGRDTEAFF. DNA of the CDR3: TGCAGTGCTAGGGCCCCCGGGAGGGACACTGAAGCTTTCTTT.

The CDR3 loop is CASSRSGNEQFF. The CDR3 DNA follows: TGTGCCAGCAGCCGTAGCGGGAATGAGCAGTTCTTC. This chain connects TRBV7-9 to TRBJ2-1; 7 bases align to TRBD2. Per germline, CDR1 SEHNR and CDR2 FQNEAQ (reference sequence). Trimming at V came to 5 bases and at J to 7 bases, leaving 2 bases not matched to a gene. The CDR3 has 12 residues. The entire variable domain, with the rest obtained from reference TRBV7-9 and TRBJ2-1, is as follows: DTGVSQNPRHKITKRGQNVTFRCDPISEHNRLYWYRQTLGQGPEFLTYFQNEAQLEKSRLLSDRFSAERPKGSFSTLEIQRTEQGDSAMYLCASSRSGNEQFFGPGTRLTVL.

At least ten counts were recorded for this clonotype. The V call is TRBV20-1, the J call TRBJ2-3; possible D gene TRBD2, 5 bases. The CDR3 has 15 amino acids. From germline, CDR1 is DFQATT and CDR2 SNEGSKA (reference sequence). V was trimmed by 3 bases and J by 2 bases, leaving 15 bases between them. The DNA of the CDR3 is TGCAGTGCTAGTGTCCGGGAAGCCCACACAGATACGCAGTATTTT. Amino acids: CSASVREAHTDTQYF.

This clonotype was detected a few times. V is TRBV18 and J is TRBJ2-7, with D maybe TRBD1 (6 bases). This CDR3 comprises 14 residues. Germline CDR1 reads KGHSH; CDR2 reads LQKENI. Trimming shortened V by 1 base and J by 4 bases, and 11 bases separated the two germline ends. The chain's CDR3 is CASSPLGTLYEQYF. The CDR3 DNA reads TGTGCCAGCTCACCACTCGGGACACTTTACGAGCAGTACTTC.

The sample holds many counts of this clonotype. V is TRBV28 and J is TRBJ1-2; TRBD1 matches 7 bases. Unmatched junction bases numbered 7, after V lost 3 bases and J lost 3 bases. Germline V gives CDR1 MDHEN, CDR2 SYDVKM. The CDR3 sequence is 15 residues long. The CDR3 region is CASSFTGTAYYGYTF. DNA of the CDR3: TGTGCCAGCAGTTTCACCGGGACAGCGTACTATGGCTACACCTTC.

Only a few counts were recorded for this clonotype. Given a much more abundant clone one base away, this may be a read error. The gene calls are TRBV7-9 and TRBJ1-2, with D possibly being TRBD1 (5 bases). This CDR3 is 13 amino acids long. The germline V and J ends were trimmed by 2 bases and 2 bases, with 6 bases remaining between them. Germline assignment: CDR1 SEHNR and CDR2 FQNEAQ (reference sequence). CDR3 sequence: CASSLPGNYGYTF. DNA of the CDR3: TGTGCCAGCAGCTTACCAGGGAACTATGGCTACACCTTC.

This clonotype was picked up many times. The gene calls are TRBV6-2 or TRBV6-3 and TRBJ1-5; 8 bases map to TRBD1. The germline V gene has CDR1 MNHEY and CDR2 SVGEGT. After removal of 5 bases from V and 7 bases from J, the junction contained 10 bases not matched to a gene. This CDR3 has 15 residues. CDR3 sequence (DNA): TGTGCCAGCAGTCTGGACAGGGAGGGAGCCCAGCCCCAGCATTTT. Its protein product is CASSLDREGAQPQHF.

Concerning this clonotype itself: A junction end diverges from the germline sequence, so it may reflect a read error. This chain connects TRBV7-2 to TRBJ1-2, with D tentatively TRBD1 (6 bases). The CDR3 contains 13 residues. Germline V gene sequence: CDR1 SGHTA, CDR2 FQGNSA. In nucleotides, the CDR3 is TGTGCCAGCAGCTTAGTCGAGGGGGGAATTGTTATGTTC. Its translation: CASSLVEGGIVMF.

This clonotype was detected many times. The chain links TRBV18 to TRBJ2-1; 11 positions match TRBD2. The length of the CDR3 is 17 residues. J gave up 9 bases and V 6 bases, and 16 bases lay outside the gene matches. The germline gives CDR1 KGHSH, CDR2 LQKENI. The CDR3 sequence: CASSPTSGNSFGSEQFF. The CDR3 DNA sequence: TGTGCCAGCTCCCCGACTAGCGGGAACTCTTTTGGCAGTGAGCAGTTCTTC.

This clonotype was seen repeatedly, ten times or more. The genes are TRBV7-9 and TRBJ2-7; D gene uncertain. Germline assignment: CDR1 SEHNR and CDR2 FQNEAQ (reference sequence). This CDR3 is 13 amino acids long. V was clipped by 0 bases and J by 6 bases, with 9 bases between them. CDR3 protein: CASSLAVAREQYF. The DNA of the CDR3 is TGTGCCAGCAGCTTAGCGGTAGCTCGCGAGCAGTACTTC.

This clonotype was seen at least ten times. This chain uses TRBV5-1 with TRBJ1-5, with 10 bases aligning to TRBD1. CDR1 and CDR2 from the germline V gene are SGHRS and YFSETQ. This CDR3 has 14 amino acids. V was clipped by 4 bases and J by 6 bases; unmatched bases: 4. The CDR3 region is CASSPGQGFQPQHF. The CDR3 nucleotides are TGCGCCAGCAGCCCGGGACAGGGGTTTCAGCCCCAGCATTTT.

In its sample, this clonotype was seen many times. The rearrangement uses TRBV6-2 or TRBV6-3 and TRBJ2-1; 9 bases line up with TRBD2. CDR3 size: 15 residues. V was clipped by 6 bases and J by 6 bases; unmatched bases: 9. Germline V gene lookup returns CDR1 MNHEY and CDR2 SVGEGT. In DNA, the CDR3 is TGTGCCAGCAGCCCCGGGACTAGCTTGATCAATGAGCAGTTCTTC. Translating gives CASSPGTSLINEQFF.

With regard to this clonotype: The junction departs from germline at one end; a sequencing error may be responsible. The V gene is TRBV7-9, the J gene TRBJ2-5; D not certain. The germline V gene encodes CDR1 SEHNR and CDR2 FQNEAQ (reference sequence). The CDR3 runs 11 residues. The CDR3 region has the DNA TGTGCCAGCAGCTTACGAGAGATCCAGTACTTC. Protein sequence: CASSLREIQYF.

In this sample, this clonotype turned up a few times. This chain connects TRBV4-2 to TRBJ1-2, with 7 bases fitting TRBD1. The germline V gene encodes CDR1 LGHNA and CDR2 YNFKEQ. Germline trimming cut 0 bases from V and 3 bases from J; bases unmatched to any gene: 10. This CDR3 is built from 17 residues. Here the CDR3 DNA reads TGTGCCAGCAGCCAAGATAAGGGGGACAGCGCCCACTATGGCTACACCTTC. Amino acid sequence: CASSQDKGDSAHYGYTF.

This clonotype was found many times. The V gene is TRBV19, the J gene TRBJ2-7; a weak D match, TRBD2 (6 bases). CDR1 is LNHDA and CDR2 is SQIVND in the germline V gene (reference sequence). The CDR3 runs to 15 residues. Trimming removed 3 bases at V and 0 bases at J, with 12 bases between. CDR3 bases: TGTGCCAGTAGTATTCGCGGGACCGACTCCTACGAGCAGTACTTC. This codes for CASSIRGTDSYEQYF.

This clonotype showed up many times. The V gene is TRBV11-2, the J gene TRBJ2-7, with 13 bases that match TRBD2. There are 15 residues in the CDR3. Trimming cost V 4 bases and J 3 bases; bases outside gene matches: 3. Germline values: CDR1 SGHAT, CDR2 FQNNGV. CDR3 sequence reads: CASSSRTSGSYEQYF. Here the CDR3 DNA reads TGTGCCAGCAGCTCTCGGACTAGCGGGAGCTACGAGCAGTACTTC. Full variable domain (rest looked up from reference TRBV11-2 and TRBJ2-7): EAGVAQSPRYKIIEKRQSVAFWCNPISGHATLYWYQQILGQGPKLLIQFQNNGVVDDSQLPKDRFSAERLKGVDSTLKIQPAKLEDSAVYLCASSSRTSGSYEQYFGPGTRLTVT.

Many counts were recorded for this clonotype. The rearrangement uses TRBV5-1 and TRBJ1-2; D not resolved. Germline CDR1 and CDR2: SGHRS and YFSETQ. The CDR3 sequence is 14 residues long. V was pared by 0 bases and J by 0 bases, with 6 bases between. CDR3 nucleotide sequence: TGCGCCAGCAGCTTGGACGGGGCTAACTATGGCTACACCTTC. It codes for CASSLDGANYGYTF. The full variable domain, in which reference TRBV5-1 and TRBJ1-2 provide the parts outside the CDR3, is KAGVTQTPRYLIKTRGQQVTLSCSPISGHRSVSWYQQTPGQGLQFLFEYFSETQRNKGNFPGRFSGRQFSNSRSEMNVSTLELGDSALYLCASSLDGANYGYTFGSGTRLTVV.

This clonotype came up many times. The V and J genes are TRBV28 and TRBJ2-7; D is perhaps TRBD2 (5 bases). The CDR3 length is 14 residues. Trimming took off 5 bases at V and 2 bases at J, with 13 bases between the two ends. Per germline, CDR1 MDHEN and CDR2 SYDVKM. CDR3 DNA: TGTGCCAGCAGTAAAAGCGGCAGGACCTACGAGCAGTACTTC. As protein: CASSKSGRTYEQYF.

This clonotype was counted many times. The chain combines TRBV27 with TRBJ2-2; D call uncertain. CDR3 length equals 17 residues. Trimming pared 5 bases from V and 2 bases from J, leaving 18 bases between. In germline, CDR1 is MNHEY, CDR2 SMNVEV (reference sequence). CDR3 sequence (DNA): TGTGCCAGCAGTCCAAACCCCGGTGCCACCAACACCGGGGAGCTGTTTTTT. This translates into CASSPNPGATNTGELFF.